The 9 T cell receptor beta chains below all came from one sample that was sequenced in a study of post-analysis software for immune sequencing data. Findings of the study overall: Elevated frequency relative to controls characterized four or five TRBV segments in patients, TRBV5-6, TRBV5-1 and TRBV20-1 among them.

Unique molecular identifiers were carried by the TCR beta cDNA libraries. TCRdb ran MiXCR on the PCR reads and lists one entry per CDR3 protein. The sample comprises hundreds of thousands of distinct CDR3 sequences, roughly 29% of which are singletons, and roughly 0.53% rests with the top ten. No cognate antigen is known for these TCRs. The sequencing sample was made of blood. The receptors shown here come from a girl aged 5-17 years with multiple sclerosis.

This clonotype was found once. The chain links TRBV4-3 to TRBJ2-3; TRBD2 might be the D (6 bases). V was cut by 0 bases and J by 4 bases, with 14 bases left in between. The CDR3 sequence is 16 residues long. Germline loops: CDR1 LGHNA, CDR2 YSLEER. The CDR3 sequence: CASSQDPAGMSDTQYF. The CDR3 nucleotides are TGCGCCAGCAGCCAAGATCCGGCGGGAATGTCAGATACGCAGTATTTT.

About this clonotype: One base separates it from a far larger clone, so it is likely a read error. The genes are TRBV7-2 and TRBJ2-5; D unresolved. Germline V lookup: CDR1 SGHTA, CDR2 FQGNSA. V was clipped by 7 bases and J by 5 bases, with 8 bases between them. CDR3 length equals 11 residues. The CDR3 DNA reads as TGTGCCAGCAATTTGTTGGAGACCCAGTACTTC. Its translation: CASNLLETQYF.

This clonotype occurred many times. The J gene is TRBJ2-1, the V gene TRBV6-5; 10 nucleotides align to TRBD2. The junction had 8 bases not matched to a gene; V was cut back by 5 bases and J by 7 bases. CDR1 is MNHEY, CDR2 SVGAGI, per germline. This CDR3 comprises 15 residues. The CDR3 coding sequence is TGTGCCAGCAGTCCCGGAGCGGGAGGGCCGAATGAGCAGTTCTTC. Translating it yields CASSPGAGGPNEQFF.

The gene calls are TRBV6-2 or TRBV6-3 and TRBJ1-1; D gene uncertain. Trimming removed 7 bases from V and 0 bases from J, with 6 bases in between. The CDR3 runs 12 residues. CDR1 MNHEY and CDR2 SVGEGT come from the germline V gene. In nucleotides, the CDR3 is TGTGCCAGCATGTTAGTGAACACTGAAGCTTTCTTT. It is translated as CASMLVNTEAFF.

This clonotype appeared a few times. This rearrangement joins TRBV24-1 to TRBJ1-5; D possibly corresponds to TRBD1 (5 bases). Germline CDR1 reads KGHDR; CDR2 reads SFDVKD. Trimming shortened V by 4 bases and J by 5 bases, and 11 bases separated the two germline ends. This CDR3 is 14 amino acids long. This CDR3 is CATSDPTGDQPQHF. For the CDR3, the DNA is TGTGCCACCAGTGACCCTACAGGCGATCAGCCCCAGCATTTT.

The gene calls are TRBV20-1 and TRBJ1-5, with 11 bases lining up with TRBD1. The ends lost 2 bases at V and 6 bases at J; junction bases unmatched: 9. The CDR3 has 16 amino acids. Germline V gene sequence: CDR1 DFQATT, CDR2 SNEGSKA (reference sequence). CDR3 in amino acids: CSARRGQGDRGQPQHF. Here the CDR3 DNA reads TGCAGTGCTAGAAGGGGACAGGGGGACAGGGGTCAGCCCCAGCATTTT.

The V gene is TRBV7-9, the J gene TRBJ2-5; no clear D. In germline, CDR1 is SEHNR, CDR2 FQNEAQ (reference sequence). V was pared by 0 bases and J by 2 bases, with 7 bases between. The CDR3 is 14 residues long. CDR3: CASSLAAAQETQYF. The CDR3 nucleotides are TGTGCCAGCAGCTTAGCAGCCGCTCAAGAGACCCAGTACTTC.

In its sample, this clonotype was seen a few times. The CDR3 DNA reads TGCAGCGTTGAAGACCTGGGACAGGGAGGTCGAGAGACCCAGTACTTC. Amino acid sequence: CSVEDLGQGGRETQYF. J is TRBJ2-5 and V is TRBV29-1, with TRBD1 matching 9 bases. The length of the CDR3 is 16 residues. Germline loops: CDR1 SQVTM, CDR2 ANQGSEA. V gave up 0 bases and J gave up 4 bases; unmatched junction bases: 9.

This sequence joins TRBV20-1 and TRBJ1-4, with TRBD1 matching 9 bases. The CDR3 contains 15 residues. V lost 0 bases, J lost 6 bases, and 5 bases stayed unmatched. CDR1 is DFQATT, CDR2 SNEGSKA, per germline (reference sequence). The CDR3 sequence: CSAREGGTGYEKLFF. In DNA, the CDR3 is TGCAGTGCTAGAGAGGGAGGGACAGGGTATGAAAAACTGTTTTTT.